Shown below are 18 T cell receptor beta chains from a single sample sequenced in a study of blood T cells in healthy people across ages. Next came a second PCR, run for about 7 to 12 cycles, which used a sample-barcoded 5' primer along with a J-beta primer mix. TCRdb re-derived calls from the 5' RACE reads in MiXCR, one entry per CDR3 protein. In the table there are some 710,000 distinct CDR3 sequences, around 45% of which are singletons. Sequenced input: blood. Every receptor here comes from a man older than 75 in good health.

The chain is built from TRBV7-9 and TRBJ2-6; TRBD2 is a possible D gene (6 bases). The CDR3 runs to 17 residues. V was cut by 5 bases and J by 1 base, with 15 bases left in between. The germline CDR1 and CDR2 sequences are SEHNR and FQNEAQ (reference sequence). The CDR3 DNA reads TGTGCCAGCAGCCCCTCGGGACTCTCGTCTGGGGCCAACGTCCTGACTTTC. As protein: CASSPSGLSSGANVLTF.

This clonotype showed up many times. This chain links TRBV20-1 with TRBJ1-4, with a tentative D call TRBD1 (5 bases). The length of the CDR3 is 14 residues. V was trimmed by 6 bases and J by 7 bases, leaving 18 bases between them. Germline V gene sequence: CDR1 DFQATT, CDR2 SNEGSKA (reference sequence). CDR3 loop: CSAVPRVNREKLFF. CDR3 DNA sequence: TGCAGTGCCGTGCCCAGGGTGAATCGTGAAAAACTGTTTTTT.

This clonotype was recorded a few times. The chain combines TRBV13 with TRBJ2-1, with 12 positions matching TRBD1. Losses at the gene ends were 5 bases for V and 8 bases for J; bases not matched to a gene: 7. The germline V gene has CDR1 PRHDT and CDR2 FYEKMQ (reference sequence). The length of the CDR3 is 15 residues. The CDR3 coding sequence is TGTGCCAGCAGCCTCCCCGGGACAGGGGGCGATGAGCAGTTCTTC. Translating gives CASSLPGTGGDEQFF.

The chain uses TRBV7-2 and TRBJ2-1; TRBD2 matches 10 bases. The CDR3 is 18 amino acids. After removal of 0 bases from V and 3 bases from J, the junction contained 8 bases not matched to a gene. In germline, CDR1 is SGHTA, CDR2 FQGNSA. CDR3 bases: TGTGCCAGCAGCTTAGCGGGAGGGACTAGCGCCTACTACAATGAGCAGTTCTTC. It yields the protein CASSLAGGTSAYYNEQFF.

The rearrangement links TRBV5-8 to TRBJ2-5; a weak D match, TRBD1 (6 bases). This CDR3 has 15 residues. CDR1 and CDR2 (germline): SGHTS, YDEGEE. Trimming shortened V by 1 base and J by 11 bases, and 21 bases separated the two germline ends. CDR3 sequence: CASSLLRTASSEQYF. The CDR3, as DNA: TGTGCCAGCAGCTTGCTCCGGACAGCCTCAAGTGAGCAGTACTTC.

This clonotype was observed a single time. V and J are TRBV20-1 and TRBJ2-7, with 9 bases fitting TRBD1. The J call may be in error: the DNA end matches TRBJ2-5 better. Germline V CDR1 and CDR2: DFQATT, SNEGSKA (reference sequence). CDR3 length: 14 residues. CDR3 coding DNA: TGCAGTGCTAGGGAGGGACAGGGAGGACAGACCCAGTACTTC. Translated: CSAREGQGGQTQYF.

Note on this clonotype: At one end the junction does not follow the germline gene, possibly because of a read error. The chain is built from TRBV12-3 or TRBV12-4 and TRBJ1-5, with unresolved D. This CDR3 comprises 15 residues. CDR3 nucleotides: TGTGCCGGCAGCCCGCGAGGAGGCAGCAATCAGCCCCAGCATTTT. Its translation: CAGSPRGGSNQPQHF.

The sample holds a few counts of this clonotype. V usage is TRBV20-1 and J usage is TRBJ2-5; 7 bases agree with TRBD2. J gave up 3 bases and V 3 bases, and 13 bases lay outside the gene matches. CDR3 size: 16 residues. CDR1 is DFQATT, CDR2 SNEGSKA, per germline (reference sequence). CDR3 in DNA: TGCAGTGCTAGTTATCTATGGGGACGGGAGGAAGAGACCCAGTACTTC. It encodes CSASYLWGREEETQYF.

The chain links TRBV7-6 to TRBJ2-2; 8 nucleotides line up with TRBD1. CDR3 length: 16 residues. Germline-derived CDR1 and CDR2 are SGHVS and FNYEAQ. Trimming took 6 bases from V and 8 from J; bases not matched to a gene: 14. For the CDR3, the DNA is TGTGCCAGCAGTTATGCCGGGACAGGCGGTTTGGGGGAGCTGTTTTTT. This sequence encodes CASSYAGTGGLGELFF.

This rearrangement joins TRBV9 to TRBJ2-3; TRBD1 agrees at 8 bases. This CDR3 region has 16 residues. Germline V gives CDR1 SGDLS, CDR2 YYNGEE. V lost 0 bases, J lost 5 bases, and 8 bases stayed unmatched. The CDR3 reads CASSVVGQGGGDTQYF. The CDR3 DNA sequence: TGTGCCAGCAGCGTAGTCGGACAGGGAGGTGGAGATACGCAGTATTTT.

This chain uses TRBV5-1 with TRBJ2-1; 7 bases match TRBD1. The V and J ends lost 0 bases and 6 bases, in that order; junction bases with no gene match: 12. Germline V gene sequence: CDR1 SGHRS, CDR2 YFSETQ. The CDR3 runs 17 residues. CDR3 sequence reads: CASSLVLGRGTGNEQFF. The CDR3 DNA reads as TGCGCCAGCAGCTTGGTATTGGGCAGGGGGACCGGCAATGAGCAGTTCTTC.

This clonotype was counted between two and nine times. The chain employs TRBV7-2 and TRBJ1-4; unclear D gene. Trimming removed 1 base from V and 5 bases from J, with 11 bases in between. CDR3 length equals 15 residues. Germline loops: CDR1 SGHTA, CDR2 FQGNSA. The CDR3 region is CASSLEARGNEKLFF. CDR3 DNA: TGTGCCAGCAGCTTAGAGGCAAGAGGAAATGAAAAACTGTTTTTT.

This clonotype appeared a few times. The chain is built from TRBV9 and TRBJ2-7, with D possibly TRBD1 on 6 matching bases. Germline values: CDR1 SGDLS, CDR2 YYNGEE. There are 16 residues in the CDR3. V dropped 0 bases and J dropped 0 bases, with 13 bases sitting between them. The chain's CDR3 is CASSVGLGTNSYEQYF. The CDR3 DNA reads TGTGCCAGCAGCGTAGGTCTTGGGACAAACTCCTACGAGCAGTACTTC.

The chain uses TRBV10-3 and TRBJ2-5, with 8 bases aligning to TRBD2. Trimming removed 2 bases from V and 4 bases from J; junction bases left unmatched: 9. The CDR3 is 16 amino acids. Germline V gene sequence: CDR1 ENHRY, CDR2 SYGVKD. DNA of the CDR3: TGTGCCATCAGTGAGCCGATAGCGGGAAAACGAGAGACCCAGTACTTC. Protein sequence: CAISEPIAGKRETQYF.

The rearrangement links TRBV20-1 to TRBJ2-3, with D possibly matching TRBD2 (5 bases). The CDR3 runs to 12 residues. CDR1 is DFQATT, CDR2 SNEGSKA, per germline (reference sequence). Trimming took off 7 bases at V and 6 bases at J, with 14 bases between the two ends. CDR3 in amino acids: CSVPHPGDTQYF. CDR3 nucleotide sequence: TGCAGTGTTCCGCACCCGGGGGATACGCAGTATTTT.

This chain uses TRBV7-9 with TRBJ2-7, with TRBD1 identical over 7 bases. J lost 3 bases, V lost 3 bases, and 2 bases had no gene match. CDR1 and CDR2 from the germline V gene are SEHNR and FQNEAQ (reference sequence). The length of the CDR3 is 13 residues. The CDR3, as DNA: TGTGCCAGCAGCTTTGGACAGGTCTACGAGCAGTACTTC. Amino acids: CASSFGQVYEQYF.

The chain links TRBV29-1 to TRBJ2-1; 13 positions agree with TRBD2. The CDR3 loop spans 14 amino acids. The germline gives CDR1 SQVTM, CDR2 ANQGSEA. V was clipped by 7 bases and J by 7 bases; unmatched bases: 7. The CDR3 reads CSARTSGSGNEQFF. The CDR3 bases are TGCAGCGCACGGACTAGCGGGAGTGGAAATGAGCAGTTCTTC.

This clonotype has a count of ten or more. The chain is built from TRBV5-1 and TRBJ2-7, with no clear D. With 0 bases removed from V and 5 bases from J, the gap between germline ends came to 12 bases. Germline CDR1 is SGHRS and CDR2 is YFSETQ. This CDR3 comprises 14 residues. The chain's CDR3 is CASSLEGFPNEQYF. For the CDR3, the DNA is TGCGCCAGCAGCTTGGAGGGATTTCCCAACGAGCAGTACTTC. Full variable domain (missing parts from reference TRBV5-1 and TRBJ2-7): KAGVTQTPRYLIKTRGQQVTLSCSPISGHRSVSWYQQTPGQGLQFLFEYFSETQRNKGNFPGRFSGRQFSNSRSEMNVSTLELGDSALYLCASSLEGFPNEQYFGPGTRLTVT.